The T cell receptor (beta chain) described here comes from a study of blood T cell repertoires in COVID-19. The overall study: Spain, Italy and the United States supplied samples that represented acute and convalescent COVID-19.

In the study's own analysis: Cell counts per sample came from amplifying reference gene primers. Data came from immunoSEQ multiplex PCR; TCRdb stores just in-frame clones and leaves some out. The V and J calls and the clone size are those of that table, but D and trimming were determined from the DNA. In the table there are a few hundred thousand clones, 70% to 85% of which are singletons. The Seattle patients, enrolled during active infection, were followed longitudinally. This CDR3 region has 16 residues. J lost 0 bases, V lost 7 bases, and 8 bases had no gene match. The germline V gene has CDR1 MDHEN and CDR2 SYDVKM.

Sequenced: peripheral blood. The sequence was obtained from a human donor with COVID-19, enrolled during active disease. The donor label of this sample is uncertain. The chain carries TRBV28 and TRBJ1-4; TRBD1 agrees at 7 bases. The CDR3 region has the DNA TGTGCCAGCATTACAGGGGTTAGGGCAACTAATGAAAAACTGTTTTTT. Translation gives CASITGVRATNEKLFF.